Presented here are 4 T cell receptor beta chains from one specimen sequenced in a study of T cell responses to AZD1222 COVID-19 vaccine. Profiling relied on immunoSEQ multiplex PCR, and the TCRdb table lists in-frame clones only, not all of them. The sample has 150,000 to 200,000 clones, 91% seen once. The sequences come from peripheral blood, collected 28 days after the second AZD1222 dose. These receptors all stem from an adult who received the AZD1222 COVID-19 vaccine.

The chain recombines TRBV3-1 (or the pseudogene TRBV3-2) with TRBJ2-2; 10 nucleotides agree with TRBD2. V shed 3 bases and J 2 bases; nucleotides not matched to a gene: 6. Germline loops: CDR1 LGHDT, CDR2 YNNKEL (reference sequence). The length of the CDR3 is 17 residues. CDR3 DNA: TGTGCCAGCAGCCACACCGGACTAGCGGTTAACACCGGGGAGCTGTTTTTT. This gives the protein CASSHTGLAVNTGELFF.

The rearrangement joins TRBV2 to TRBJ1-4, with 9 bases aligning to TRBD1. The germline CDR1 and CDR2 sequences are SNHLY and FYNNEI. The CDR3 extends over 14 amino acids. Trimming cost V 8 bases and J 5 bases; bases outside gene matches: 6. DNA of the CDR3: TGTGCCAGCTATCCACAGGGGGCGAATGAAAAACTGTTTTTT. Amino acid sequence: CASYPQGANEKLFF.

The V call is TRBV9, the J call TRBJ1-2; 10 bases align to TRBD1. V was pared by 3 bases and J by 11 bases, with 7 bases of the junction left unmatched. The length of the CDR3 is 13 residues. The germline CDR1 and CDR2 sequences are SGDLS and YYNGEE. The CDR3 nucleotides are TGTGCCAGCAGCGCGACAGGGGGCGACCCGTACACCTTC. Residues: CASSATGGDPYTF.

The V call is TRBV6-4, the J call TRBJ2-3; D is unclear. The CDR3 totals 14 residues. Germline assignment: CDR1 MRHNA and CDR2 SNTAGT. V shed 3 bases and J shed 3 bases, with 10 bases lying between them. Here the CDR3 DNA reads TGTGCCAGCAGTGAAGAAGGTGGGACAGATACGCAGTATTTT. Amino acid sequence: CASSEEGGTDTQYF.